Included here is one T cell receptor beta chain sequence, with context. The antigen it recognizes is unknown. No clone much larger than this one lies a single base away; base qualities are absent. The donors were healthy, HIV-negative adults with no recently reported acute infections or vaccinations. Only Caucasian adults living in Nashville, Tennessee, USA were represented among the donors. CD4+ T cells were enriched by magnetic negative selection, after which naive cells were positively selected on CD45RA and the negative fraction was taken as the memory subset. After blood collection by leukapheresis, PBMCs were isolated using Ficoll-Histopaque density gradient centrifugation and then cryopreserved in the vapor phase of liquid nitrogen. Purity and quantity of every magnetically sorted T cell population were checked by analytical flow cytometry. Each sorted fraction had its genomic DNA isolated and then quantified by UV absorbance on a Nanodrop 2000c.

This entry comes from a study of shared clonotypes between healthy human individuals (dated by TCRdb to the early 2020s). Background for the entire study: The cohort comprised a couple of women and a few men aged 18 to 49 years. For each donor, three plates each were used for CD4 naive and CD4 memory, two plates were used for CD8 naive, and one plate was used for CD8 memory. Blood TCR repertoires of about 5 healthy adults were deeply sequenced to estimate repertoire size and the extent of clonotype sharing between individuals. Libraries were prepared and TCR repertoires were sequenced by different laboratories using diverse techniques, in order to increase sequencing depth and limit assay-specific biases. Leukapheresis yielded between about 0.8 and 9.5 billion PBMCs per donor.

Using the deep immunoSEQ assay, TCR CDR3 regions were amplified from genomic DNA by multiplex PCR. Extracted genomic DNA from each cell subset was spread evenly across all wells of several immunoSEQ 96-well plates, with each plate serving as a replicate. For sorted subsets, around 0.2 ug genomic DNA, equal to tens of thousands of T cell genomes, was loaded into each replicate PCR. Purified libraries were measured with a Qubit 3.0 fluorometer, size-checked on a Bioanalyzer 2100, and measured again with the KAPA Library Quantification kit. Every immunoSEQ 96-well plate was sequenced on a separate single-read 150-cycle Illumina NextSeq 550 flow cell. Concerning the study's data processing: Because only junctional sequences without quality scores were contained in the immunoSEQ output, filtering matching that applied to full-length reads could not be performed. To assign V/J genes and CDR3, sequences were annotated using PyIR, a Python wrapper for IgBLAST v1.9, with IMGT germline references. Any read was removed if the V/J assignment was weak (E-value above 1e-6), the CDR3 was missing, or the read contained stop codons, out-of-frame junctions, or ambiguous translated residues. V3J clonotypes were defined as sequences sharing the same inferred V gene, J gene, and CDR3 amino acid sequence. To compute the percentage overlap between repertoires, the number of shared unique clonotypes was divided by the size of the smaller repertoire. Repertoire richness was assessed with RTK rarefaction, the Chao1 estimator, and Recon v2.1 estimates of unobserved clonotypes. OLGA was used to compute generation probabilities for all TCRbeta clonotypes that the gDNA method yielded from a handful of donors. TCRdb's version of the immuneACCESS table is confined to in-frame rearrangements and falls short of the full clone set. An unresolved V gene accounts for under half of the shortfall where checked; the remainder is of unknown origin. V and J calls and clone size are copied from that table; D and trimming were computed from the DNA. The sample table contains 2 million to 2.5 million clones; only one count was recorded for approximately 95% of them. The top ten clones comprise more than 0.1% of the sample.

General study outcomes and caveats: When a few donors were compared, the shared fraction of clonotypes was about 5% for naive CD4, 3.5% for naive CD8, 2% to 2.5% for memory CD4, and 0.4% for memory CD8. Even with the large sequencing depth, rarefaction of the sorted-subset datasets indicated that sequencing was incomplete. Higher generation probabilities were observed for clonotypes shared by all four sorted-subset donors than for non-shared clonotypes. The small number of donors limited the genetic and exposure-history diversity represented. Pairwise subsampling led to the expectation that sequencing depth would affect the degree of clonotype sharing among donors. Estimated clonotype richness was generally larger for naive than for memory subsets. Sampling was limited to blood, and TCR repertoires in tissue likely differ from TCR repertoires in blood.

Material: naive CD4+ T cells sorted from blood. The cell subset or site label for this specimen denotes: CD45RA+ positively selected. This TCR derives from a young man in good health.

The bases are TGCGCCAGCAGAGCGGGGGGTACGAGCTCCTACAATGAGCAGTTCTTC. This encodes CASRAGGTSSYNEQFF. Here the chain combines TRBV5-1 and TRBJ2-1; the central 9 bases match TRBD2. The CDR3 measures 16 amino acids from cysteine to phenylalanine. The sequence is cut down to CDR3 DNA, 48 bases in frame from base 1. V is pruned by 5 bases and J by 0 bases, leaving 6 bases of the junction without a gene match. CDR1 and CDR2 are drawn from the germline V gene: SGHRS, YFSETQ.